The source of this TCR beta chain is a study of T cells in Graves' hyperthyroidism and ophthalmopathy. General study points: A 13 V-J model separated ophthalmopathy from stable hyperthyroidism. Blood also held most thyroid clonotypes expanded beyond 0.001.

It was RNA transcripts that yielded the amplified TCR beta CDR3 regions. HTBI primers were the set used in a first-round RT-PCR of the TCR CDR3. Each CDR3 protein is one row after TCRdb ran MiXCR on the multiplex PCR reads. The data hold about 320,000 distinct CDR3 sequences, with roughly 17% observed a single time. The study based diagnoses on clinical symptoms, serum thyroxine and TRAb, thyroid ultrasound and orbital computed tomography. The CDR3 has 15 residues. Looked up from germline, CDR1 is KGHSH and CDR2 is LQKENI. Concerning this clonotype itself: Its antigen remains unidentified. A single base separates this from a much larger clone, so it may be a read error.

This sequence joins TRBV18 and TRBJ2-7, with D perhaps TRBD1 (6 bases). The sequence was obtained from a man aged 30 to 39 with Graves' hyperthyroidism. Material for sequencing was blood. The CDR3 region has the DNA TGTGCCAGCTCACCAGTTCCGGACAGCTCCTACGAGCGGTACTTC. Its translation: CASSPVPDSSYERYF.